This T cell receptor (beta chain) emerged from a study of tumor and adjacent non-tumor tissue in lung cancer. Looking at the study overall: Patients were aged roughly 31 to 76, roughly 9 men and 5 women, stage I to III.

The template was RNA from unsorted bulk tissue. Findings and limits, study-wide: Patients with more diverse tumor TCRs had worse survival. TCR diversity was significantly greater in tumor than normal lung tissue.

For this clonotype: Its antigen is as yet unknown. One end of the junction does not line up with germline, which may come from a read error.

CDR1 is DFQATT and CDR2 is SNEGSKA in the germline V gene (reference sequence). The CDR3 runs 12 residues. Three rounds of nested PCR, following a modified ARM-PCR protocol, produced the TCRbeta library. TCRdb recomputed calls from the multiplex PCR reads with MiXCR, one row per CDR3 protein. The repertoire holds around 120,000 distinct CDR3 sequences, 55% to 75% seen once, with 10% to 15% in the top ten. Source material: lung tumor tissue. The rearrangement uses TRBV20-1 and TRBJ2-7; D not certain. This clonotype originated in a man aged 25-45 years with non-small cell lung cancer. The CDR3 spells CSASIVPYGQYF. In nucleotides, the CDR3 is TGCAGTGCTTCGATCGTACCATACGGGCAGTACTTC.